Below, 12 T cell receptor beta chains from the same sample are listed, as sequenced in a study of STAT3 mutations in large granular lymphocyte leukemia. Study-wide points: At least one immunodominant TCR beta clonotype appeared in every T-cell large granular lymphocyte leukemia patient.

The antigens of these receptors remain unknown. Generated by immunoSEQ multiplex PCR, the TCRdb table keeps only in-frame clones and is missing some. This sample has 8,500 to 11,000 clones; roughly 85% occur once, and the top ten carry roughly a quarter. Sample: peripheral blood mononuclear cells. All receptors come from a man in his sixties with T-cell large granular lymphocyte leukemia. Some clones in this sample may be carry-over from other donors' samples.

The J gene is TRBJ2-7, the V gene TRBV5-1; D remains unclear. This CDR3 has 14 amino acids. V dropped 0 bases and J dropped 0 bases, with 7 bases sitting between them. Per germline, CDR1 SGHRS and CDR2 YFSETQ. CDR3 coding DNA: TGCGCCAGCAGCTTGGGGCCTACCTCCTACGAGCAGTACTTC. As protein: CASSLGPTSYEQYF.

V usage is TRBV7-9 and J usage is TRBJ2-5, with D perhaps given as TRBD1 or TRBD2 (5 bases each). Germline V gene lookup returns CDR1 SEHNR and CDR2 FQNEAQ (reference sequence). The CDR3 has 12 amino acids. The V and J ends lost 8 bases and 5 bases respectively, with 12 bases between them. CDR3 DNA: TGTGCCAGCGAGGGGTTAGGGGAGACCCAGTACTTC. Encoded protein: CASEGLGETQYF.

This clone has just one count. The chain has TRBV27 and TRBJ2-2; maybe TRBD1 (5 bases). This CDR3 contains 15 residues. From germline, CDR1 is MNHEY and CDR2 SMNVEV (reference sequence). The germline V and J ends were trimmed by 3 bases and 3 bases, with 11 bases remaining between them. The CDR3: CASSFAAGYTGELFF. DNA for the CDR3: TGTGCCAGCAGTTTCGCGGCAGGGTACACCGGGGAGCTGTTTTTT.

The chain recombines TRBV29-1 with TRBJ2-3; 16 bases fit TRBD2. V lost 2 bases, J lost 12 bases, and 8 bases stayed unmatched. In germline, CDR1 is SQVTM, CDR2 ANQGSEA. This CDR3 spans 15 amino acids. In nucleotides, the CDR3 is TGCAGCGTTGAACAGAGGGGGACTAGCGGGAGGGGTCAGTATTTT. Its translation: CSVEQRGTSGRGQYF.

The J gene is TRBJ2-7, the V gene TRBV5-1, with TRBD1 as a possible D gene (6 bases). The CDR3 contains 15 residues. Trimming shortened V by 0 bases and J by 0 bases, and 10 bases separated the two germline ends. The V gene's germline CDR1 is SGHRS and CDR2 YFSETQ. In DNA, the CDR3 is TGCGCCAGCAGCTTGGCGTGGGACACCTCCTACGAGCAGTACTTC. Encoded protein: CASSLAWDTSYEQYF.

The J gene is TRBJ1-2, the V gene TRBV18, with D unclear. Trimming took 3 bases from V and 8 from J, leaving 28 bases between them. Germline CDR1 is KGHSH and CDR2 is LQKENI. This CDR3 comprises 18 residues. The CDR3: CASSPNNPHPAVSRGYTF. The DNA of the CDR3 is TGTGCCAGCTCACCGAACAACCCTCATCCAGCCGTATCGAGAGGCTACACCTTC.

The chain employs TRBV7-7 and TRBJ2-6; TRBD2 matches 14 bases. This CDR3 spans 19 amino acids. Germline V gene lookup returns CDR1 SSHAT and CDR2 FNYEAQ (reference sequence). The CDR3 loop reads CASPGLAGDRGAGANVLTF. The CDR3 bases are TGTGCTAGCCCGGGACTAGCGGGAGACAGAGGAGCTGGGGCCAACGTCCTGACTTTC.

This clone occurred a few times. At one end the junction does not follow the germline gene, possibly because of a read error. The chain employs TRBV6-5 and TRBJ2-7; 10 bases are a match to TRBD2. Germline-derived CDR1 and CDR2 are MNHEY and SVGAGI. The CDR3 has 15 amino acids. The CDR3 loop reads CASSYSVLAGAAEHF. DNA of the CDR3: TGTGCCAGCAGTTACTCGGTTCTAGCGGGAGCGGCAGAGCACTTC.

V gene TRBV11-2 combines with J gene TRBJ2-1, with no clear D. This CDR3 has 13 residues. Germline CDR1 SGHAT, CDR2 FQNNGV. The germline V and J ends were trimmed by 5 bases and 8 bases, with 13 bases remaining between them. For the CDR3, the DNA is TGTGCCAGCAGCCCTAGGGTACGGGATGAGCAGTTCTTC. Its translation: CASSPRVRDEQFF.

This chain connects TRBV6-6 to TRBJ1-1; D is undetermined. The germline V gene encodes CDR1 MNHNY and CDR2 SVGAGI (reference sequence). V lost 3 bases and J lost 4, with 12 bases in between. The CDR3 runs 14 residues. The CDR3 reads CASSYVAGTTEAFF. CDR3 nucleotide sequence: TGTGCCAGCAGTTATGTTGCGGGTACCACTGAAGCTTTCTTT.

As DNA, the CDR3 is TGTGCCAGCAGCCGCGGCGGGGGAGTGAACACTGAAGCTTTCTTT. This codes for CASSRGGGVNTEAFF. This chain joins TRBV6-5 and TRBJ1-1; tentatively, D is TRBD1 (5 bases). The germline CDR1 and CDR2 sequences are MNHEY and SVGAGI. The CDR3 spans 15 residues. V lost 6 bases, J lost 0 bases, and 14 bases lay in between.

This chain links TRBV9 with TRBJ2-1; 7 nucleotides line up with TRBD2. Trimming at V came to 0 bases and at J to 9 bases, leaving 9 bases not matched to a gene. Germline values: CDR1 SGDLS, CDR2 YYNGEE. This CDR3 has 15 amino acids. The CDR3 spells CASSVGGGYIGEQFF. In DNA, the CDR3 is TGTGCCAGCAGCGTAGGGGGGGGGTATATTGGTGAGCAGTTCTTC.